Included here is one T cell receptor beta chain sequence, with context. The sample is drawn from a study of control samples from healthy donors and cancer patients. Trimming cost V 5 bases and J 2 bases; bases outside gene matches: 5. CDR3 size: 14 residues. Germline CDR1 LNHDA, CDR2 SQIVND (reference sequence). Sequenced by immunoSEQ multiplex PCR; TCRdb stores in-frame clones only, minus some. Of tens of thousands of clones in the sample, about 91% were seen once. Sequences were obtained from PBMCs. The source of this sequence is a man younger than 45 with colorectal cancer. The V and J genes are TRBV19 and TRBJ1-2; 7 nucleotides agree with TRBD1. The CDR3 coding sequence is TGTGCCAGTAGTTTCCGGACAGGAAACTATGGCTACACCTTC. This translates into CASSFRTGNYGYTF.